This T cell receptor (beta chain) emerged from a study of blood T cell dynamics during melanoma immunotherapy. Study at large: Patients with metastatic melanoma got pembrolizumab or nivolumab-ipilimumab as first-line care.

In germline, CDR1 is SEHNR, CDR2 FQNEAQ (reference sequence). This CDR3 contains 17 residues. V was clipped by 4 bases and J by 2 bases; unmatched bases: 9. Profiling relied on immunoSEQ multiplex PCR, and the TCRdb table lists in-frame clones only, not all of them. The data show 150 to 200 clones, with 85% to 95% seen just once and about 9.4% held by the top ten. The time point is: week 3, after first cycle of checkpoint inhibitor. Apart from a couple of fast progressors, RECIST 1.1 response was judged 12 weeks post-infusion. This sequence joins TRBV7-9 and TRBJ2-3, with 10 positions matching TRBD2. Sample: naive CD8+ T cells from blood, taken from a patient treated with checkpoint blockade. The clonotype originates from a human donor with melanoma. CDR3 bases: TGTGCCAGCAGCTCTAGCGGGGGCGCCCATTCCACAGATACGCAGTATTTT. Encoded protein: CASSSSGGAHSTDTQYF. Based on the CDR3 plus reference TRBV7-9 and TRBJ2-3, the full variable domain is DTGVSQNPRHKITKRGQNVTFRCDPISEHNRLYWYRQTLGQGPEFLTYFQNEAQLEKSRLLSDRFSAERPKGSFSTLEIQRTEQGDSAMYLCASSSSGGAHSTDTQYFGPGTRLTVL.